The 26 T cell receptor beta chains presented below share a single source sample, sequenced in a study of response to subunit inactivated influenza vaccine. MiXCR was run by TCRdb on the RT-PCR reads, yielding one entry per CDR3 protein. The sample shows 200,000 to 300,000 distinct CDR3 sequences, 10% to 15% of them seen only once. Sequencing was performed on non-naive T cells sorted from PBMCs, taken approximately 15 days before vaccination. The receptors were gathered from a man in his forties or fifties who received an inactivated influenza vaccine.

V gene TRBV20-1 combines with J gene TRBJ2-3, with D perhaps given as TRBD1 or TRBD2 (5 bases each). This CDR3 spans 15 amino acids. Germline-derived CDR1 and CDR2 are DFQATT and SNEGSKA (reference sequence). V was pared by 2 bases and J by 0 bases, with 12 bases between. The CDR3, as DNA: TGCAGTGCTAGAAGGGACGGATCTAGCACAGATACGCAGTATTTT. Residues: CSARRDGSSTDTQYF.

The chain recombines TRBV27 with TRBJ2-2; D is unclear. The V gene lost 2 bases and the J gene lost 1 base, with 11 bases spanning the gap. The CDR3 length is 16 residues. Germline CDR1 is MNHEY and CDR2 is SMNVEV (reference sequence). Here the CDR3 reads CASSLVGFGNTGELFF. CDR3 DNA: TGTGCCAGCAGTTTAGTAGGGTTCGGGAACACCGGGGAGCTGTTTTTT.

This chain links TRBV4-1 with TRBJ2-2; D possibly matches TRBD1 or TRBD2 (5 bases each). V shed 1 base and J shed 7 bases, with 16 bases lying between them. Germline CDR1 and CDR2: MGHRA and YSYEKL. The CDR3 is made up of 16 amino acids. The DNA of the CDR3 is TGCGCCAGCAGCCAAGTGGGACGGTCGGTGAGCGGGGAGCTGTTTTTT. Translating it yields CASSQVGRSVSGELFF.

V is TRBV9 and J is TRBJ1-3, with TRBD1 matching 8 bases. The germline CDR1 and CDR2 sequences are SGDLS and YYNGEE. Trimming removed 3 bases from V and 0 bases from J; junction bases left unmatched: 14. This CDR3 region has 19 residues. The CDR3 sequence: CASSADRGNSLSSGNTIYF. As DNA, the CDR3 is TGTGCCAGCAGCGCCGACAGGGGAAATTCCCTGAGCTCTGGAAACACCATATATTTT. The variable domain in full, with the rest retrieved from reference TRBV9 and TRBJ1-3, is DSGVTQTPKHLITATGQRVTLRCSPRSGDLSVYWYQQSLDQGLQFLIQYYNGEERAKGNILERFSAQQFPDLHSELNLSSLELGDSALYFCASSADRGNSLSSGNTIYFGEGSWLTVV.

This clonotype appeared a few times. V usage is TRBV7-8 and J usage is TRBJ2-3; 7 nucleotides line up with TRBD2. Germline V gives CDR1 SGHVS, CDR2 FQNEAQ. The V gene end was trimmed by 5 bases and the J gene end by 8 bases; junction bases not matched to a gene: 13. The CDR3 runs 15 residues. The CDR3 nucleotides are TGTGCCAGCAGCGTGAGCGGGAACGCCGGGGGTACGCAGTATTTT. This encodes CASSVSGNAGGTQYF. Full variable domain (rest looked up from reference TRBV7-8 and TRBJ2-3): GAGVSQSPRYKVAKRGQDVALRCDPISGHVSLFWYQQALGQGPEFLTYFQNEAQLDKSGLPSDRFFAERPEGSVSTLKIQRTQQEDSAVYLCASSVSGNAGGTQYFGPGTRLTVL.

Worth noting for this clonotype: A much bigger clone sits one base away, suggesting this may be a read error. CDR3 in amino acids: CASSLAENQPQHF. CDR3 nucleotides: TGTGCCAGCAGTTTAGCTGAGAATCAGCCCCAGCATTTT. The chain uses TRBV12-3 or TRBV12-4 and TRBJ1-5; D gene ambiguous. This CDR3 has 13 residues. Trimming removed 0 bases from V and 4 bases from J, with 4 bases in between.

This CDR3 is CSAILTSSFNEQFF. The CDR3, as DNA: TGCAGTGCTATCCTGACCTCATCGTTCAATGAGCAGTTCTTC. The chain combines TRBV20-1 with TRBJ2-1; D is undetermined. Germline loops: CDR1 DFQATT, CDR2 SNEGSKA (reference sequence). The CDR3 runs to 14 residues. V lost 4 bases, J lost 6 bases, and 16 bases lay in between.

The CDR3 is CASSLWQVGYQPQHF. DNA of the CDR3: TGTGCCAGCAGCTTGTGGCAGGTCGGGTATCAGCCCCAGCATTTT. This chain joins TRBV5-6 and TRBJ1-5; D gene uncertain. This CDR3 region has 15 residues. Germline V gives CDR1 SGHDT, CDR2 YYEEEE. The ends were cut back, 1 base at V and 5 bases at J, with 13 bases in the middle.

This clonotype has only a few counts. This sequence joins TRBV5-1 and TRBJ1-2, with TRBD1 identical over 9 bases. CDR1 and CDR2 (germline): SGHRS, YFSETQ. J lost 6 bases, V lost 6 bases, and 12 bases had no gene match. The length of the CDR3 is 15 residues. In nucleotides, the CDR3 is TGCGCCAGCACTTCTCCGGACAGGGGTGTGGATGGCTACACCTTC. This encodes CASTSPDRGVDGYTF.

Ten or more counts support this clonotype. The chain employs TRBV4-1 and TRBJ1-5, with a weak D call TRBD1 (5 bases). With 1 base removed from V and 0 bases from J, the gap between germline ends came to 19 bases. Germline lookup yields CDR1 MGHRA and CDR2 YSYEKL. This CDR3 has 19 amino acids. In DNA form, the CDR3 reads TGCGCCAGCAGCCAAGCCTTGGGACTAGGAGGACATAGCAATCAGCCCCAGCATTTT. This codes for CASSQALGLGGHSNQPQHF.

The chain combines TRBV10-3 with TRBJ2-7; 9 bases align to TRBD1. The germline V gene has CDR1 ENHRY and CDR2 SYGVKD. The CDR3 has 13 amino acids. Trimming took 8 bases from V and 6 from J; bases not matched to a gene: 8. The CDR3 here is CAIQPGQGFEQYF. The CDR3, as DNA: TGTGCCATCCAGCCCGGACAGGGGTTCGAGCAGTACTTC.

The rearrangement joins TRBV20-1 to TRBJ2-5, with D perhaps TRBD1 (6 bases). Looked up from germline, CDR1 is DFQATT and CDR2 is SNEGSKA (reference sequence). The CDR3 spans 15 residues. V gave up 0 bases and J gave up 4 bases, with 15 bases separating them. In DNA, the CDR3 is TGCAGTGCTAGAGATAATCAGGGGTTCGGAGAGACCCAGTACTTC. It codes for CSARDNQGFGETQYF.

The V and J genes are TRBV12-3 or TRBV12-4 and TRBJ1-5; 7 nucleotides match TRBD1. V shed 6 bases, J shed 6 bases, and the junction held 5 bases outside the gene matches. The length of the CDR3 is 13 residues. This CDR3 reads CASSWDSRQPQHF. In DNA, the CDR3 is TGTGCCAGCAGCTGGGACAGCCGTCAGCCCCAGCATTTT.

The rearrangement joins TRBV6-5 to TRBJ1-1; TRBD1 is a possible D gene (6 bases). Germline values: CDR1 MNHEY, CDR2 SVGAGI. There are 13 residues in the CDR3. V was clipped by 5 bases and J by 8 bases, with 15 bases between them. The CDR3 sequence is CASSNRDKTEAFF. The DNA for the CDR3 is TGTGCCAGCAGTAACCGGGACAAAACAGAAGCTTTCTTT.

This clonotype was detected only a few times. CDR3 protein: CASSSRGTSGYEQYF. CDR3 sequence (DNA): TGTGCCAGCAGCTCCCGAGGGACTAGCGGCTACGAGCAGTACTTC. The chain couples TRBV7-2 to TRBJ2-7; 11 nucleotides match TRBD2. CDR3 size: 15 residues. The V segment lost 4 bases and the J segment 3 bases; nucleotides outside the gene matches: 5. Germline V gene lookup returns CDR1 SGHTA and CDR2 FQGNSA.

The chain links TRBV20-1 to TRBJ1-3, with D possibly being TRBD1 (5 bases). This CDR3 has 14 amino acids. Trimming cost V 5 bases and J 0 bases, with 11 bases left between them. Germline CDR1 and CDR2: DFQATT and SNEGSKA (reference sequence). CDR3 nucleotide sequence: TGCAGTGCTGGGACTCGTGGCTCTGGAAACACCATATATTTT. It yields the protein CSAGTRGSGNTIYF.

The genes are TRBV4-1 and TRBJ1-5; D gene unclear. Trimming removed 2 bases from V and 5 bases from J, with 16 bases in between. The germline CDR1 and CDR2 sequences are MGHRA and YSYEKL. This CDR3 comprises 16 residues. This CDR3 reads CASSQTHLRGHQPQHF. The CDR3 bases are TGCGCCAGCAGCCAAACCCATTTAAGAGGCCATCAGCCCCAGCATTTT.

V gene TRBV9 combines with J gene TRBJ1-5; D is undetermined. From germline, CDR1 is SGDLS and CDR2 YYNGEE. Trimming cost V 3 bases and J 6 bases, with 7 bases left between them. This CDR3 spans 12 amino acids. The DNA for the CDR3 is TGTGCCAGCAGCGCACCCGGTCAGCCCCAGCATTTT. Its protein is CASSAPGQPQHF. Based on the CDR3 plus reference TRBV9 and TRBJ1-5, the full variable domain is DSGVTQTPKHLITATGQRVTLRCSPRSGDLSVYWYQQSLDQGLQFLIQYYNGEERAKGNILERFSAQQFPDLHSELNLSSLELGDSALYFCASSAPGQPQHFGDGTRLSIL.

The table lists this clonotype with a few counts. The V and J genes are TRBV24-1 and TRBJ1-2; D not certain. The CDR3 runs 11 residues. V was trimmed by 10 bases and J by 4 bases, leaving 9 bases between them. Per germline, CDR1 KGHDR and CDR2 SFDVKD. CDR3 residues: CATTVPYGYTF. CDR3 in DNA: TGTGCCACAACAGTTCCCTATGGCTACACCTTC.

There are a few counts of this clonotype. The CDR3, as DNA: TGTGCCAGCAGCTTCTACGCTTCGTCCTACGAGCAGTACTTC. It translates to CASSFYASSYEQYF. The chain joins TRBV7-2 to TRBJ2-7; unclear D gene. Trimming took off 3 bases at V and 1 base at J, with 10 bases between the two ends. The CDR3 length is 14 residues. Looked up from germline, CDR1 is SGHTA and CDR2 is FQGNSA.

V gene TRBV20-1 combines with J gene TRBJ2-1, with D possibly being TRBD2 (5 bases). The CDR3 length is 14 residues. With 0 bases removed from V and 6 bases from J, the gap between germline ends came to 12 bases. CDR1 is DFQATT, CDR2 SNEGSKA, per germline (reference sequence). For the CDR3, the DNA is TGCAGTGCTAGAGATCAGAGGGCCTCCAATGAGCAGTTCTTC. Translated, it gives CSARDQRASNEQFF.

This clonotype was observed many times. This sequence joins TRBV12-3 or TRBV12-4 and TRBJ2-3; 7 positions agree with TRBD2. This CDR3 is built from 15 residues. After removal of 5 bases from V and 2 bases from J, the junction contained 7 bases not matched to a gene. CDR3 residues: CASSPRGGLTDTQYF. Written as DNA, the CDR3 is TGTGCCAGCAGTCCTCGGGGAGGGCTCACAGATACGCAGTATTTT.

There are a few counts of this clonotype. V gene TRBV7-8 combines with J gene TRBJ1-6; TRBD1 might be the D (6 bases). This CDR3 is 14 amino acids long. Germline V lookup: CDR1 SGHVS, CDR2 FQNEAQ. Between the trimmed V and J ends, which lost 8 bases and 10 bases, there was a span of 18 bases. In DNA form, the CDR3 reads TGTGCCAGCCGACAGGCCTTTCAGCGCTCACCCCTCCACTTT. Translated, it gives CASRQAFQRSPLHF.

Note on this clonotype: Being one base from a much bigger clone, this may be a read error. The genes are TRBV7-3 and TRBJ2-3, with 14 positions matching TRBD2. This CDR3 has 14 amino acids. Germline assignment: CDR1 SGHTA and CDR2 FQGTGA. CDR3 sequence (DNA): TGTGCCAGCAGCTCGGGACTAGCGGGAGATGCGCAGTATTTT. Its translation is CASSSGLAGDAQYF.

The chain links TRBV20-1 to TRBJ1-4; D might be TRBD1 (5 bases). The CDR3 is 13 residues long. Germline CDR1 reads DFQATT; CDR2 reads SNEGSKA (reference sequence). V was shortened by 5 bases and J by 6 bases, with 13 bases between the two germline ends. The CDR3 protein is CSAPQGGHEKLFF. The CDR3 nucleotides are TGCAGTGCTCCTCAGGGTGGGCATGAAAAACTGTTTTTT.

This clonotype was counted between two and nine times. This chain connects TRBV2 to TRBJ2-2, with 8 bases aligning to TRBD1. The CDR3 runs to 15 residues. The trim removed 4 bases at V and 4 bases at J, leaving 5 bases unmatched. Germline CDR1 is SNHLY and CDR2 is FYNNEI. CDR3 DNA sequence: TGTGCCAGCAGTGGACAGGGGCTACTCACCGGGGAGCTGTTTTTT. Its translation: CASSGQGLLTGELFF.